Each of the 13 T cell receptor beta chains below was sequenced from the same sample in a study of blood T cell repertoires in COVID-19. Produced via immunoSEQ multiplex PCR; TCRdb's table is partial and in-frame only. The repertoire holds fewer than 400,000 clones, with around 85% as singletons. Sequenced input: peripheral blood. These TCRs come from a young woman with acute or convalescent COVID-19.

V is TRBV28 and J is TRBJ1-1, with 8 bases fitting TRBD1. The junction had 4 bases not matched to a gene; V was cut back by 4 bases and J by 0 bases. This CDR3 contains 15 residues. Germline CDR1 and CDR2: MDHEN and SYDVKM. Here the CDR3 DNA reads TGTGCCAGCAGTTCTCAGGGGGCTATGAACACTGAAGCTTTCTTT. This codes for CASSSQGAMNTEAFF.

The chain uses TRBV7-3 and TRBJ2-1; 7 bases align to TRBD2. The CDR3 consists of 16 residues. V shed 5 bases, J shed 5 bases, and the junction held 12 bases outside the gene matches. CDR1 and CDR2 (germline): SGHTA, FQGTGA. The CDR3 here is CASSPRGGTGNNEQFF. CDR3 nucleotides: TGTGCCAGCAGCCCCCGGGGAGGGACTGGGAACAATGAGCAGTTCTTC.

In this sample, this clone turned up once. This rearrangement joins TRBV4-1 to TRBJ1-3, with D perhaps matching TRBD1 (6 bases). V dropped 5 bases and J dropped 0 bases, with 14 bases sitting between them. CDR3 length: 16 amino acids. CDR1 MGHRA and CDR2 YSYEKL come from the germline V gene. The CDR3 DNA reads TGCGCCAGCAGCAGAGAGACGGACAGCTCTGGAAACACCATATATTTT. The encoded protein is CASSRETDSSGNTIYF.

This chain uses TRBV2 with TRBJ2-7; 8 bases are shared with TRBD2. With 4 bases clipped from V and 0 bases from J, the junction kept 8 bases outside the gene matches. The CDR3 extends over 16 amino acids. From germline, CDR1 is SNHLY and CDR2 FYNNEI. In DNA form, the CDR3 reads TGTGCCAGCAGTGGACCTATAGCGGGGTTCTCCTACGAGCAGTACTTC. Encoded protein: CASSGPIAGFSYEQYF.

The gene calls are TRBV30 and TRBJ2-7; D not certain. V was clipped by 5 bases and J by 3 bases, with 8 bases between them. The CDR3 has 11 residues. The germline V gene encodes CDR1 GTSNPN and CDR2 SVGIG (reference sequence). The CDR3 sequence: CAWVSGYEQYF. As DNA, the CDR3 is TGTGCCTGGGTCTCGGGCTACGAGCAGTACTTC. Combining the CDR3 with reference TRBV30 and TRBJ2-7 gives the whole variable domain SQTIHQWPATLVQPVGSPLSLECTVEGTSNPNLYWYRQAAGRGLQLLFYSVGIGQISSEVPQNLSASRPQDRQFILSSKKLLLSDSGFYLCAWVSGYEQYFGPGTRLTVT.

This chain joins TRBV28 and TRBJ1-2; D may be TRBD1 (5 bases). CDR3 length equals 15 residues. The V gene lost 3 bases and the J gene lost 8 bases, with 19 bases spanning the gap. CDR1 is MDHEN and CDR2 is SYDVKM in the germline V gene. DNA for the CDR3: TGTGCCAGCAGTTTGGTGTTTGTCCAGGGAAGCGGCTACACCTTC. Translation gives CASSLVFVQGSGYTF.

The CDR3 sequence is CASSLGQGHNSPLHF. CDR3 in DNA: TGCGCCAGCAGCTTGGGCCAGGGGCACAATTCACCCCTCCACTTT. The rearrangement links TRBV5-1 to TRBJ1-6; a possible D gene is TRBD1 (6 bases). Trimming shortened V by 0 bases and J by 7 bases, and 11 bases separated the two germline ends. Germline-derived CDR1 and CDR2 are SGHRS and YFSETQ. The CDR3 sequence is 15 residues long. The whole variable domain, remainder taken from reference TRBV5-1 and TRBJ1-6, is KAGVTQTPRYLIKTRGQQVTLSCSPISGHRSVSWYQQTPGQGLQFLFEYFSETQRNKGNFPGRFSGRQFSNSRSEMNVSTLELGDSALYLCASSLGQGHNSPLHFGNGTRLTVT.

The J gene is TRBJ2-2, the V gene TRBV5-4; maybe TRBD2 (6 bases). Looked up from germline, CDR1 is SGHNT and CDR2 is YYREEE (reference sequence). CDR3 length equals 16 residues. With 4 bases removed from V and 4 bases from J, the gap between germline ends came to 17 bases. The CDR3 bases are TGTGCCAGCAGCCGTGCGGGCAGGAGGGTCACCGGGGAGCTGTTTTTT. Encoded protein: CASSRAGRRVTGELFF.

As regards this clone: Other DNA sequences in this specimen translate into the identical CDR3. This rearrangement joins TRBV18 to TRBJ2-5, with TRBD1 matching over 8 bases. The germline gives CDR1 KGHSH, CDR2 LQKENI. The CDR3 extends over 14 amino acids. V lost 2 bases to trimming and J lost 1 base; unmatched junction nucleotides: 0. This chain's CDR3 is CASSPGTGQETQYF. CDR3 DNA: TGTGCCAGCTCACCAGGGACAGGCCAAGAGACCCAGTACTTC.

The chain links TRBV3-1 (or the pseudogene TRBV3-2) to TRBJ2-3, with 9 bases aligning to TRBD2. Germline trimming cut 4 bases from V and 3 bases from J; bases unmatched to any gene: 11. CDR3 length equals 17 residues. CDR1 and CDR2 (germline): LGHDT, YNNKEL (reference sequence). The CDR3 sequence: CASSLAGAILVTDTQYF. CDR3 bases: TGTGCCAGCAGCCTAGCGGGGGCCATCCTGGTAACAGATACGCAGTATTTT.

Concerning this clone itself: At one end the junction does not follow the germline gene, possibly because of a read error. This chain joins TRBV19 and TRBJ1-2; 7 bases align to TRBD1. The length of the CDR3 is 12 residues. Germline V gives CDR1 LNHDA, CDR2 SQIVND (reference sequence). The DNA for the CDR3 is TGTGCCAGTACGGGACAGAACTATGGTTACACCTTC. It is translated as CASTGQNYGYTF.

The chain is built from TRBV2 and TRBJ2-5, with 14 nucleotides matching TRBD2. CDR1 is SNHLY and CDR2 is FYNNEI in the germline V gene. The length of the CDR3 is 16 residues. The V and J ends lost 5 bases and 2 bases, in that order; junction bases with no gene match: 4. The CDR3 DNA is TGTGCCAGCAGTCAGGGACTAGCGGGGGCACAAGAGACCCAGTACTTC. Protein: CASSQGLAGAQETQYF.

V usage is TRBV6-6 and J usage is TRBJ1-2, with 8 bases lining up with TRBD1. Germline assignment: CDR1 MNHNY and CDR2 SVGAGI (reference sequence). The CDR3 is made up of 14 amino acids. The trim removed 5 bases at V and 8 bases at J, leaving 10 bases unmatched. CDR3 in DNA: TGTGCCAGCAGTCGATCCAGGGGGCCGAGAGGCTACACCTTC. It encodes CASSRSRGPRGYTF.